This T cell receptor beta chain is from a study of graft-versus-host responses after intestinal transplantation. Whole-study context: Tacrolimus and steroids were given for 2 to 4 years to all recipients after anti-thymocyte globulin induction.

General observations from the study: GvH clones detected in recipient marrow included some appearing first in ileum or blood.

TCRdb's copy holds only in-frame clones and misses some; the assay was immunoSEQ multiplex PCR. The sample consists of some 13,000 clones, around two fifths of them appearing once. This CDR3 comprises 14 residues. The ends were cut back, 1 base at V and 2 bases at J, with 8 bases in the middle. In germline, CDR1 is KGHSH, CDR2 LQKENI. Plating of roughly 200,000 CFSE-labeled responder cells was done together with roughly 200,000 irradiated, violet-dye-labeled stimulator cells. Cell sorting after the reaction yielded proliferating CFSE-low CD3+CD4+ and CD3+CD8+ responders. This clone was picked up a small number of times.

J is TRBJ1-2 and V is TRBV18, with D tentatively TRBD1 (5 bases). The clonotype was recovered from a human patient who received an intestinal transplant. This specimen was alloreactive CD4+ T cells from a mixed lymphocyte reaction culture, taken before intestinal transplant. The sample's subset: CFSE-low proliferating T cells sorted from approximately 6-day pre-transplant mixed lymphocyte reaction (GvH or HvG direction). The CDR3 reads CASSPQKGNYGYTF. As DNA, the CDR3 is TGTGCCAGCTCACCACAAAAGGGGAACTATGGCTACACCTTC.